This T cell receptor (beta chain) was identified in a study of blood T cell repertoires in COVID-19. Study details: Material from acute and convalescent COVID-19 was sourced from the United States, Italy and Spain. Sources were T cells, B-cell-depleted T cells, or PBMCs; the material itself was cDNA or gDNA.

The protocol was immunoSEQ multiplex PCR, while the TCRdb copy is restricted to in-frame clones and leaves out a portion. The table has a few hundred thousand clones, 86% seen once. With 3 bases clipped from V and 1 base from J, the junction kept 4 bases outside the gene matches. Germline CDR1 SGHDT, CDR2 YYEEEE. The CDR3 extends over 15 amino acids. V gene TRBV5-6 combines with J gene TRBJ1-3; 7 positions match TRBD1. The sample taken for sequencing was PBMCs or T cells enriched from blood (not recorded which). This TCR was sampled from a woman between 50 and 59 years old in a cohort exposed to, infected with or recovered from COVID-19 (not recorded which). The CDR3 loop reads CASSSTGVSGNTIYF. In DNA, the CDR3 is TGTGCCAGCAGCTCCACAGGGGTGTCTGGAAACACCATATATTTT.